This paragraph reports one TCR beta chain. Antigen: not known. These data belong to a study of Ad26.COV2.S vaccination and SARS-CoV-2 variants. The study's findings and limits: Vaccinated and placebo-treated recipients had similar non-spike TCR breadth.

Generated by immunoSEQ multiplex PCR, the TCRdb table keeps only in-frame clones and is missing some. This table has 300,000 to 400,000 clones, around 83% appearing once. Indicated treatment: 15 to 20 received Ad26.COV2.S at low or high dose, single or two shots; several received placebo; per-sample allocation not given. The samples date from day 63 after the first vaccine or placebo injection. The CDR3 has 15 residues. Trimming removed 1 base at V and 7 bases at J, with 16 bases between. Germline loops: CDR1 SGHAT, CDR2 FQNNGV. The sample in question was peripheral blood, obtained in a trial of Ad26.COV2.S vaccine versus placebo. The chain employs TRBV11-2 and TRBJ1-2; D not certain. The clonotype comes from a person between 18 and 65 years old who received the Ad26.COV2.S COVID-19 vaccine or a placebo. CDR3 nucleotide sequence: TGTGCCAGCAGCTTAGGGGTAGGGCACGGGCGTGGCTACACCTTC. The encoded protein is CASSLGVGHGRGYTF.